A single sample is the source of the 30 T cell receptor beta chains below, sequenced in a study of metastatic and nonmetastatic thyroid tumors. TCRdb re-called the PCR reads via MiXCR. The sample includes tens of thousands of clones, 20% to 30% seen only once; the top ten take roughly an eighth. Among the patients, none had received any treatment before thyroid surgery. Material: tumor tissue. The receptor source for this set is a male donor with papillary thyroid cancer or a benign thyroid nodule (not recorded which). Some clones in this sample may be carry-over from other donors' samples.

This clone was found a few times. The V gene is TRBV6-1, the J gene TRBJ1-2; D is ambiguous. Germline CDR1 reads MNHNS; CDR2 reads SASEGT. The V and J ends lost 10 bases and 0 bases respectively, with 12 bases between them. The CDR3 length is 13 residues. For the CDR3, the DNA is TGTGCCACCCGCGGGGATTCTAACTATGGCTACACCTTC. Its translation is CATRGDSNYGYTF.

The chain links TRBV12-3 or TRBV12-4 to TRBJ2-2; D unclear. This CDR3 is 14 amino acids long. The ends were cut back, 1 base at V and 1 base at J, with 4 bases in the middle. The CDR3 DNA follows: TGTGCCAGCAGTTTAGTGTGGAACACCGGGGAGCTGTTTTTT. As protein: CASSLVWNTGELFF.

This clone was counted at least ten times. V gene TRBV9 combines with J gene TRBJ1-2; D may be TRBD1 (5 bases). Looked up from germline, CDR1 is SGDLS and CDR2 is YYNGEE. The CDR3 contains 14 residues. Trimming shortened V by 6 bases and J by 6 bases, and 18 bases separated the two germline ends. The CDR3 loop reads CASTYQDGADGYTF. CDR3 in DNA: TGTGCCAGCACCTATCAGGACGGGGCTGATGGCTACACCTTC.

The chain carries TRBV2 and TRBJ2-7; perhaps TRBD1 as D (6 bases). From germline, CDR1 is SNHLY and CDR2 FYNNEI. The CDR3 contains 14 residues. V was pared by 4 bases and J by 6 bases, with 16 bases between. In DNA, the CDR3 is TGTGCCAGCAGTGGGGTCAGGGGTCGGGGCGAGCAGTACTTC. The encoded protein is CASSGVRGRGEQYF.

This clone was detected ten times or more. CDR3 bases: TGTGCCAGCTCACTTGGCAGTCAAAACATTCAGTACTTC. This encodes CASSLGSQNIQYF. The chain employs TRBV18 and TRBJ2-4; D not certain. The V and J ends lost 4 bases and 5 bases respectively, with 9 bases between them. Germline V gene lookup returns CDR1 KGHSH and CDR2 LQKENI. This CDR3 has 13 residues.

In this sample, this clone turned up many times. The rearrangement joins TRBV30 to TRBJ2-5; TRBD2 matches at 7 bases. This CDR3 is built from 17 residues. V shed 2 bases and J 4 bases; nucleotides not matched to a gene: 16. Looked up from germline, CDR1 is GTSNPN and CDR2 is SVGIG (reference sequence). The CDR3: CAWSRGGGIAGRETQYF. As DNA, the CDR3 is TGTGCCTGGAGTCGCGGGGGAGGCATAGCGGGTCGAGAGACCCAGTACTTC.

This clone occurred many times. The chain has TRBV6-2 or TRBV6-3 and TRBJ1-5; no firm D call. This CDR3 has 12 amino acids. Germline V gene lookup returns CDR1 MNHEY and CDR2 SVGEGT. V gave up 4 bases and J gave up 3 bases, with 4 bases separating them. The CDR3 coding sequence is TGTGCCAGCAGTTTTTACAATCAGCCCCAGCATTTT. This encodes CASSFYNQPQHF.

This clone was observed many times. The chain recombines TRBV5-1 with TRBJ2-3; a weak D match, TRBD1 (7 bases). V lost 4 bases and J lost 6, with 12 bases in between. The CDR3 totals 13 residues. The germline V gene encodes CDR1 SGHRS and CDR2 YFSETQ. The CDR3 nucleotides read TGCGCCAGCAGCCCAGGGGGGCGGGATACGCAGTATTTT. Amino acids: CASSPGGRDTQYF.

This clone is categorized as medium-sized. This sequence joins TRBV15 and TRBJ1-5; D not resolved. Between the trimmed V and J ends, which lost 7 bases and 2 bases, there was a span of 12 bases. Looked up from germline, CDR1 is LNHNV and CDR2 is YYDKDF (reference sequence). This CDR3 is built from 14 residues. The CDR3 loop reads CATKHPEGNQPQHF. CDR3 bases: TGTGCCACCAAACACCCGGAGGGCAATCAGCCCCAGCATTTT.

A word on this clone: The same CDR3 arises from other DNA sequences in this sample as well. This sequence joins TRBV20-1 and TRBJ2-7, with D maybe TRBD2 (6 bases). CDR1 and CDR2 (germline): DFQATT, SNEGSKA (reference sequence). V lost 4 bases, J lost 4 bases, and 17 bases lay in between. The CDR3 consists of 14 residues. CDR3 in amino acids: CSATRRAAGYEQYF. As DNA, the CDR3 is TGCAGTGCTACACGTCGGGCCGCGGGATACGAGCAGTACTTC.

This clone came up many times. The chain is built from TRBV28 and TRBJ2-1, with D perhaps being TRBD1 or TRBD2 (5 bases each). V lost 4 bases and J 6 bases, leaving 16 bases between the germline ends. The CDR3 runs to 15 residues. CDR1 is MDHEN and CDR2 is SYDVKM in the germline V gene. CDR3 sequence (DNA): TGTGCCAGCAGTTCCCAAGGGGCGGGCCGCAATGAGCAGTTCTTC. Translated, it gives CASSSQGAGRNEQFF.

This clone was picked up many times. The chain recombines TRBV27 with TRBJ1-1, with no clear D. In germline, CDR1 is MNHEY, CDR2 SMNVEV (reference sequence). The CDR3 has 13 residues. The V end was cut by 6 bases, the J end by 1 base, with 9 bases between. This CDR3 reads CASSYGPNTEAFF. The CDR3 DNA sequence: TGTGCCAGCAGCTACGGCCCGAACACTGAAGCTTTCTTT.

About this clone: A single base separates this from a much larger clone, so it may be a read error. The chain joins TRBV5-1 to TRBJ2-2; perhaps TRBD2 as D (5 bases). Germline CDR1 and CDR2: SGHRS and YFSETQ. The CDR3 runs to 15 residues. The CDR3 region has the DNA TGCGCCAGCGAATCCACGGGCACGAACACCGGGGAGCCGTTTTTT. Translating gives CASESTGTNTGEPFF. The full variable domain, with the rest looked up from reference TRBV5-1 and TRBJ2-2, is KAGVTQTPRYLIKTRGQQVTLSCSPISGHRSVSWYQQTPGQGLQFLFEYFSETQRNKGNFPGRFSGRQFSNSRSEMNVSTLELGDSALYLCASESTGTNTGEPFFGEGSRLTVL.

This clone was found many times. This chain links TRBV20-1 with TRBJ2-3; TRBD2 agrees at 8 bases. The V and J ends lost 6 bases and 8 bases, in that order; junction bases with no gene match: 16. The V gene's germline CDR1 is DFQATT and CDR2 SNEGSKA (reference sequence). The CDR3 spans 15 residues. Here the CDR3 reads CSAPEVRGGFGTQYF. DNA of the CDR3: TGCAGTGCACCCGAGGTCCGGGGGGGGTTCGGTACGCAGTATTTT.

The V call is TRBV28, the J call TRBJ1-2, with D possibly being TRBD1 (6 bases). The CDR3 spans 13 residues. CDR1 and CDR2 from the germline V gene are MDHEN and SYDVKM. V was cut by 8 bases and J by 4 bases, with 14 bases left in between. CDR3 bases: TGTGCCAGCGGGGCTGACAGGACCTATGGCTACACCTTC. The encoded protein is CASGADRTYGYTF.

In this sample, this clone turned up a few times. A junction boundary mismatches the germline segment, possibly from a read error. Distinct nucleotide sequences in the sample also encode this CDR3. This rearrangement joins TRBV6-1 to TRBJ1-4; no definite D call. CDR1 is MNHNS, CDR2 SASEGT, per germline. CDR3 length equals 14 residues. The CDR3 DNA reads as TGTGCTAGCAGTGAGGAAAGGGTCCGTGAAAAACTGTTTTTT. Translated: CASSEERVREKLFF.

This chain connects TRBV11-2 to TRBJ2-1, with TRBD1 matching over 7 bases. The CDR3 has 15 amino acids. The V and J ends lost 5 bases and 5 bases, in that order; junction bases with no gene match: 9. Germline V gene sequence: CDR1 SGHAT, CDR2 FQNNGV. CDR3 nucleotides: TGTGCCAGCAGCGAGCCGACAGGGCGAAACAATGAGCAGTTCTTC. Protein: CASSEPTGRNNEQFF.

Ten or more counts support this clone. The chain employs TRBV11-2 and TRBJ2-7, with D perhaps TRBD2 (5 bases). Germline-derived CDR1 and CDR2 are SGHAT and FQNNGV. This CDR3 has 14 residues. Trimming pared 3 bases from V and 0 bases from J, leaving 9 bases between. CDR3 in DNA: TGTGCCAGCAGCTTCACAAGCGGCTCCTACGAGCAGTACTTC. Translated: CASSFTSGSYEQYF.

This clone was seen ten or more times. The V gene is TRBV2, the J gene TRBJ1-5; 8 bases align to TRBD1. Germline V gives CDR1 SNHLY, CDR2 FYNNEI. V lost 6 bases and J lost 4; bases outside the gene matches: 2. The CDR3 consists of 13 residues. The CDR3 DNA reads as TGTGCCAGCAGCAGGGGGCGAAATCAGCCCCAGCATTTT. Its protein is CASSRGRNQPQHF.

With respect to this clone: One base away lies a much larger clone, so this may be a sequencing read error. The chain couples TRBV2 to TRBJ1-3, with 8 nucleotides matching TRBD1. Trimming cost V 7 bases and J 0 bases; bases outside gene matches: 11. The CDR3 spans 17 residues. Germline V gene sequence: CDR1 SNHLY, CDR2 FYNNEI. The CDR3 nucleotides read TGTGCCAGCACGGCCGTGACAGGGGCATCCTCTGGAAACACCATATATTTT. Protein: CASTAVTGASSGNTIYF.

This clone was picked up many times. V and J are TRBV28 and TRBJ2-2; D tentatively reads TRBD1 or TRBD2 (7 bases each). CDR3 length: 16 amino acids. CDR1 is MDHEN and CDR2 is SYDVKM in the germline V gene. The V gene lost 5 bases and the J gene lost 3 bases, with 16 bases spanning the gap. The CDR3 bases are TGTGCCAGCAGTACAGCACAGGGGAGGGACACCGGGGAGCTGTTTTTT. Residues: CASSTAQGRDTGELFF. Based on the CDR3 plus reference TRBV28 and TRBJ2-2, the full variable domain is DVKVTQSSRYLVKRTGEKVFLECVQDMDHENMFWYRQDPGLGLRLIYFSYDVKMKEKGDIPEGYSVSREKKERFSLILESASTNQTSMYLCASSTAQGRDTGELFFGEGSRLTVL.

This clone was seen ten or more times. The chain is built from TRBV10-3 and TRBJ2-1, with D possibly called TRBD1 or TRBD2 (7 bases each). Trimming shortened V by 10 bases and J by 0 bases, and 16 bases separated the two germline ends. The germline V gene encodes CDR1 ENHRY and CDR2 SYGVKD. The CDR3 totals 15 residues. The CDR3 protein is CASHRGGSSYNEQFF. For the CDR3, the DNA is TGTGCCAGTCACAGGGGAGGGAGCTCCTACAATGAGCAGTTCTTC.

This clone was counted a few times. A much larger clone lies a single base off, so this may be a read error. Other DNA sequences in the sample encode the same CDR3. The V gene is TRBV19, the J gene TRBJ1-4; unclear D gene. Germline values: CDR1 LNHDA, CDR2 SQIVND (reference sequence). Trimming took off 5 bases at V and 7 bases at J, with 8 bases between the two ends. CDR3 length: 12 residues. The CDR3 reads CASSDSREKLFF. CDR3 nucleotides: TGTGCCAGTAGTGACTCACGTGAAAAACTGTTTTTT. The variable domain in full, completed from reference TRBV19 and TRBJ1-4, reads DGGITQSPKYLFRKEGQNVTLSCEQNLNHDAMYWYRQDPGQGLRLIYYSQIVNDFQKGDIAEGYSVSREKKESFPLTVTSAQKNPTAFYLCASSDSREKLFFGSGTQLSVL.

This rearrangement joins TRBV30 to TRBJ2-1; possibly TRBD1 for D (6 bases). The CDR3 is 14 residues long. Trimming cost V 2 bases and J 9 bases, with 17 bases left between them. The V gene's germline CDR1 is GTSNPN and CDR2 SVGIG (reference sequence). CDR3 sequence (DNA): TGTGCCTGGAGTTTTGGGGGCGGGTTGGGTGAGCAGTTCTTC. Its translation is CAWSFGGGLGEQFF.

This clone was detected ten times or more. Being one base from a much bigger clone, this may be a read error. A read error is likely, as this CDR3 ends without the conserved phenylalanine or tryptophan. The same CDR3 can be traced to other DNA sequences in this sample. The chain combines TRBV20-1 with TRBJ1-2, with D tentatively TRBD1 (6 bases). The germline V and J ends were trimmed by 3 bases and 5 bases, with 16 bases remaining between them. This CDR3 is built from 14 residues. CDR1 is DFQATT and CDR2 is SNEGSKA in the germline V gene (reference sequence). The CDR3, as DNA: TGCAGTGCTAGTGGTTGGCAGGGGAAATATGGCTACACCCTC. Translation gives CSASGWQGKYGYTL.

Note on this clone: A read error may explain this, as a much larger clone is one base away. The chain couples TRBV5-5 to TRBJ2-4; 7 bases map to TRBD1. The germline gives CDR1 SGHKS, CDR2 YYEKEE (reference sequence). V lost 7 bases to trimming and J lost 8 bases; unmatched junction nucleotides: 12. This CDR3 has 14 residues. Here the CDR3 DNA reads TGTGCCAGCCGCTGGACAGGCGATGGCTACATTCAGTACTTC. It encodes CASRWTGDGYIQYF.

In this sample, this clone turned up many times. The chain has TRBV5-1 and TRBJ2-5; D is undetermined. The germline V gene encodes CDR1 SGHRS and CDR2 YFSETQ. CDR3 length equals 12 residues. Trimming removed 3 bases from V and 0 bases from J, with 3 bases in between. CDR3 nucleotides: TGCGCCAGCAGCTCTAACCAAGAGACCCAGTACTTC. This encodes CASSSNQETQYF. The full variable domain, its missing parts supplied by reference TRBV5-1 and TRBJ2-5, is KAGVTQTPRYLIKTRGQQVTLSCSPISGHRSVSWYQQTPGQGLQFLFEYFSETQRNKGNFPGRFSGRQFSNSRSEMNVSTLELGDSALYLCASSSNQETQYFGPGTRLLVL.

This clone was seen many times. Possible read error: a much larger clone is one base away. The chain uses TRBV6-2 or TRBV6-3 and TRBJ1-5; no clear D. This CDR3 comprises 15 residues. CDR1 is MNHEY, CDR2 SVGEGT, per germline. V lost 5 bases to trimming and J lost 4 bases, with 15 bases between them. The DNA of the CDR3 is TGTGCCAGCAGTCCCCCTTCACAGAATAATCAGCCCCAGCATTTT. Translated: CASSPPSQNNQPQHF.

V and J are TRBV14 and TRBJ2-3, with 11 bases that match TRBD2. The CDR3 extends over 20 amino acids. Germline V gene lookup returns CDR1 SGHDN and CDR2 FVKESK. V lost 2 bases to trimming and J lost 5 bases; unmatched junction nucleotides: 18. The CDR3 sequence is CASSQRSSGRQTIIKDTQYF. The DNA for the CDR3 is TGTGCCAGCAGCCAACGTTCTAGCGGGAGGCAAACGATAATCAAAGATACGCAGTATTTT.

J is TRBJ2-7 and V is TRBV19; D gene ambiguous. The CDR3 is made up of 16 amino acids. The V end lost 3 bases, the J end lost 0 bases, and 15 bases lay between the germline ends. Germline V lookup: CDR1 LNHDA, CDR2 SQIVND (reference sequence). CDR3 sequence: CASSIVVGGRSYEQYF. The CDR3 DNA sequence: TGTGCCAGTAGTATCGTCGTGGGCGGTCGCTCCTACGAGCAGTACTTC.